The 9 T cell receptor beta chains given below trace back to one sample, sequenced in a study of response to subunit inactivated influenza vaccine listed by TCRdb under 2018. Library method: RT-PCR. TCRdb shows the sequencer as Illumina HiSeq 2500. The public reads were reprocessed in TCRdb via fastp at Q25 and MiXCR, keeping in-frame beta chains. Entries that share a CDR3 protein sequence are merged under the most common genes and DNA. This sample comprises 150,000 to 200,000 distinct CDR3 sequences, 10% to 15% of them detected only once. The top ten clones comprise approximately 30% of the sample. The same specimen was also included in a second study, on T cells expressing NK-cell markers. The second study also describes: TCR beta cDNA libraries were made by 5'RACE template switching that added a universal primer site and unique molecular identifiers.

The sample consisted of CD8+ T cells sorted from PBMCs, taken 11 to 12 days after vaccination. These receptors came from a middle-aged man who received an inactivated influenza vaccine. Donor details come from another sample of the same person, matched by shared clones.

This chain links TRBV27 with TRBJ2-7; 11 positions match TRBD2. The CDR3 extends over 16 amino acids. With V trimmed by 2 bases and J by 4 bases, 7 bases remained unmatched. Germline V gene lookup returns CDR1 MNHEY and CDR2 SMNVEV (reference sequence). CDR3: CASSLTTGTSGYEQYF. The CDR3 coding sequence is TGTGCCAGCAGTTTAACCACCGGGACTAGCGGATACGAGCAGTACTTC.

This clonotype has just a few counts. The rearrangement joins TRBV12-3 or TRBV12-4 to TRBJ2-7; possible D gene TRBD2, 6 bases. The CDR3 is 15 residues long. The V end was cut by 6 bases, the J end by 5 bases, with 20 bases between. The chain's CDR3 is CASSPGPGTPNEQYF. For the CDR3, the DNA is TGTGCCAGCAGCCCCGGTCCGGGGACTCCTAACGAGCAGTACTTC.

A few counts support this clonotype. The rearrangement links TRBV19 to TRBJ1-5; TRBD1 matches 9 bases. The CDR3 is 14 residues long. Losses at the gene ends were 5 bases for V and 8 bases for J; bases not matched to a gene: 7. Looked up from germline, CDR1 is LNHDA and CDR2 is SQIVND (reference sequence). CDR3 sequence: CASSLGTGLEPQHF. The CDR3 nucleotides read TGTGCCAGTAGTCTCGGGACAGGGTTAGAGCCCCAGCATTTT. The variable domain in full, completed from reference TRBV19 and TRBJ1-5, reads DGGITQSPKYLFRKEGQNVTLSCEQNLNHDAMYWYRQDPGQGLRLIYYSQIVNDFQKGDIAEGYSVSREKKESFPLTVTSAQKNPTAFYLCASSLGTGLEPQHFGDGTRLSIL.

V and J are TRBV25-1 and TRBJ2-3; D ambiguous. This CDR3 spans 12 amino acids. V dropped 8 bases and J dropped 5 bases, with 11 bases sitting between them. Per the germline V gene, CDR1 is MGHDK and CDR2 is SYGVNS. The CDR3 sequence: CASGLVGDTQYF. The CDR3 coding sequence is TGTGCCAGCGGCCTAGTAGGAGATACGCAGTATTTT. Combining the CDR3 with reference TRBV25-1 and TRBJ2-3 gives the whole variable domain EADIYQTPRYLVIGTGKKITLECSQTMGHDKMYWYQQDPGMELHLIHYSYGVNSTEKGDLSSESTVSRIRTEHFPLTLESARPSHTSQYLCASGLVGDTQYFGPGTRLTVL.

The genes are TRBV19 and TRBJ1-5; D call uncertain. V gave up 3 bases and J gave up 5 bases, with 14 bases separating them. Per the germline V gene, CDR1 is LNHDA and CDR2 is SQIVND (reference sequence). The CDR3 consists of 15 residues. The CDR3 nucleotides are TGTGCCAGTAGTATGGGTGGATTTGGATATCAGCCCCAGCATTTT. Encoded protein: CASSMGGFGYQPQHF.

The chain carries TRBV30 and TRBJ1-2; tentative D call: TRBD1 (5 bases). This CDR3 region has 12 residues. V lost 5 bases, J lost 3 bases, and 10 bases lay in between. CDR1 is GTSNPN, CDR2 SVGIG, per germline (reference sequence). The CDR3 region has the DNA TGTGCCTGGGACCGGGGGTACTATGGCTACACCTTC. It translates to CAWDRGYYGYTF.

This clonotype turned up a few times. This CDR3 reads CASSGPPQTQYF. In DNA form, the CDR3 reads TGTGCCAGCAGTGGGCCCCCGCAGACCCAGTACTTC. V usage is TRBV28 and J usage is TRBJ2-5; no firm D call. Germline V CDR1 and CDR2: MDHEN, SYDVKM. This CDR3 has 12 residues. V was pared by 5 bases and J by 6 bases, with 10 bases between.

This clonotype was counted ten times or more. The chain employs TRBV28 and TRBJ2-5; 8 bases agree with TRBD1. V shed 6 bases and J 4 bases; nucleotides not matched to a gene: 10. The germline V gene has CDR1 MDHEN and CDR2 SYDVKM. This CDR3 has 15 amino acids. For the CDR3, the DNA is TGTGCCAGCAGACGAATCCCCGGGACAGGAGAGACCCAGTACTTC. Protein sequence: CASRRIPGTGETQYF.

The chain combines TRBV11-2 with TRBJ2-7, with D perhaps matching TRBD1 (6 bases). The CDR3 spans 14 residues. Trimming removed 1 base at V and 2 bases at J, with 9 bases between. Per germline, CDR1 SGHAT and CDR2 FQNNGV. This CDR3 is CASSLVEGAYEQYF. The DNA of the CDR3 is TGTGCCAGCAGCTTAGTCGAGGGGGCCTACGAGCAGTACTTC.